The rows below give T cell receptor beta chains drawn from one sample of a study of CD8 T cells in ankylosing spondylitis. TCRdb re-called the 5' RACE reads through MiXCR, storing one row per CDR3 protein. The table records roughly 440,000 distinct CDR3 sequences, approximately 17% of them present only once. Sequencing was performed on blood, either unsorted or a sorted T cell fraction (not recorded which). These receptors came from a male donor with ankylosing spondylitis. Both conserved end residues are part of each CDR3.

j_call v_call cdr3_aa
TRBJ1-2 TRBV6-1 CASSGQGAGDYGYTF
TRBJ2-6 TRBV2 CASTRGATGANVLTF
TRBJ1-1 TRBV7-9 CASSSEQGYLNTEAFF
TRBJ1-3 TRBV10-3 CAIQESSGNTIYF
TRBJ1-1 TRBV20-1 CSAGQPGENTEAFF
TRBJ2-7 TRBV7-9 CASSAAPSSCQYF
TRBJ2-5 TRBV5-1 CASSLAGLVQQETQYF
TRBJ2-1 TRBV12-3/TRBV12-4 CASTRGGQGYNEQFF
TRBJ2-1 TRBV20-1 CSASAGTSVYNEQFF
TRBJ2-7 TRBV9 CASSPGGTPYEQYF
TRBJ1-1 TRBV29-1 CSVDRGTEAFF
TRBJ1-2 TRBV6-1 CASSEAGQSYGYTF
TRBJ1-3 TRBV20-1 CSAKGVGNTIYF
TRBJ2-7 TRBV6-2/TRBV6-3 CASRETGLGLEQYF
TRBJ1-2 TRBV20-1 CSAVKGGGYTF
TRBJ2-7 TRBV5-4 CASSRTESYEQYF
TRBJ1-4 TRBV15 CATSRAGEKLFF
TRBJ2-2 TRBV9 CASSVGPGDTGELFF
TRBJ1-1 TRBV5-1 CASSLFDLNTEAFF
TRBJ1-3 TRBV4-1 CASSPNRQASSGNTIYF
TRBJ1-3 TRBV12-3/TRBV12-4 CASSHRQASDNTIYF
TRBJ2-3 TRBV27 CASSLLIRGSPDTQYF
TRBJ2-3 TRBV4-1 CASSQDAAMGRRDTQYF
TRBJ2-3 TRBV5-3 CARSLWTGPIISTDTQYF
TRBJ2-5 TRBV7-2 CASSLSTGTGKETQYF
TRBJ2-1 TRBV20-1 CSAATLSGSSYNEQFF
TRBJ1-3 TRBV9 CASSVGPGAGNTIYF
TRBJ2-7 TRBV6-4 CASSVGLTYEQYF
TRBJ2-2 TRBV6-2/TRBV6-3 CASSLRRPGELFF
TRBJ1-1 TRBV28 CASTLSRTNTEAFF
TRBJ1-1 TRBV11-2 CASSLGGSIMNTEAFF
TRBJ2-3 TRBV12-3/TRBV12-4 CASSRPPWTSTDTQYF
TRBJ1-6 TRBV7-2 CASTLLGQGASPLHF
TRBJ1-1 TRBV7-2 CASSLPGHNIEAFF
TRBJ1-2 TRBV29-1 CSAHEDYGYTF
TRBJ2-5 TRBV5-5 CASSRQGTQETQYF
TRBJ2-3 TRBV6-2/TRBV6-3 CASLRSGGGDTQYF